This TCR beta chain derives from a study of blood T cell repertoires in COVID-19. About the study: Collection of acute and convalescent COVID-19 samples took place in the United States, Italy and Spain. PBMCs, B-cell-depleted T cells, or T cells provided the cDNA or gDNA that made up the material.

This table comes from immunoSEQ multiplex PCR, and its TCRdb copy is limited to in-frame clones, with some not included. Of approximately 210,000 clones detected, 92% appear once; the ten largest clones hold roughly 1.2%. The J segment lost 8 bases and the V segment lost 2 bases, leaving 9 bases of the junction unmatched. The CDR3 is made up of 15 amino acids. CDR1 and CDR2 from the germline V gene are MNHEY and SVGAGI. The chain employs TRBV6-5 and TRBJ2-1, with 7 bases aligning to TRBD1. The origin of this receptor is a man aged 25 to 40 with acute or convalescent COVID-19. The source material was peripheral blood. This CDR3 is CASSYRQGGGDEQFF. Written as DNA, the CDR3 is TGTGCCAGCAGTTACAGACAGGGTGGAGGAGATGAGCAGTTCTTC.